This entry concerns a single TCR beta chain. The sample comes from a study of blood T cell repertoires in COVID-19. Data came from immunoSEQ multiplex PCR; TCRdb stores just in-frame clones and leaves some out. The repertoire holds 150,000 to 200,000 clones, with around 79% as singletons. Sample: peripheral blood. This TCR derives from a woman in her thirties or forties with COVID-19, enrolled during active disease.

The CDR3 sequence: CASRDLTGVGYTF. Written as DNA, the CDR3 is TGTGCCAGCAGAGACCTCACAGGGGTCGGCTACACCTTC. The chain employs TRBV2 and TRBJ1-2; 7 nucleotides agree with TRBD1. The V gene's germline CDR1 is SNHLY and CDR2 FYNNEI. V lost 6 bases, J lost 8 bases, and 9 bases stayed unmatched. This CDR3 has 13 amino acids.